Below are 8 T cell receptor beta chains sequenced from a single sample in a study of CD8 T cells in Susac syndrome. RNA was extracted with the RNeasy kit, and a quantity of roughly 0.5 to 1 ug was reverse transcribed using random hexamers. TCRdb used MiXCR to reprocess the immunoSEQ multiplex PCR reads, holding one entry per CDR3 protein. The table includes some 260,000 distinct CDR3 sequences, roughly 85% detected once. Sequenced: CD8+ T cells from PBMCs. Receptors originate from a human donor with multiple sclerosis.

The chain has TRBV13 and TRBJ1-2; 8 bases line up with TRBD1. J lost 1 base, V lost 5 bases, and 6 bases had no gene match. The germline V gene has CDR1 PRHDT and CDR2 FYEKMQ (reference sequence). The CDR3 sequence is 15 residues long. The DNA of the CDR3 is TGTGCCAGCAGCCCTGAGACAGGGGTTAACTATGGCTACACCTTC. Protein sequence: CASSPETGVNYGYTF.

V gene TRBV10-3 combines with J gene TRBJ1-1; 11 bases line up with TRBD1. Germline CDR1 reads ENHRY; CDR2 reads SYGVKD. Trimming cost V 6 bases and J 3 bases; bases outside gene matches: 3. The CDR3 is 14 amino acids. In DNA form, the CDR3 reads TGTGCCATCAGATCGGGACAGGGGGACACTGAAGCTTTCTTT. Translation gives CAIRSGQGDTEAFF.

The chain uses TRBV11-2 and TRBJ1-4; TRBD1 might be the D (5 bases). The germline gives CDR1 SGHAT, CDR2 FQNNGV. The CDR3 is 15 residues long. The V end lost 1 base, the J end lost 7 bases, and 13 bases lay between the germline ends. The CDR3 DNA reads as TGTGCCAGCAGCTTAGTTATCCAGGGAGGTGAAAAACTGTTTTTT. Its protein is CASSLVIQGGEKLFF.

This clonotype was recorded once. This rearrangement joins TRBV9 to TRBJ2-1, with TRBD2 identical over 9 bases. V shed 2 bases, J shed 5 bases, and the junction held 8 bases outside the gene matches. The CDR3 has 16 residues. CDR1 is SGDLS and CDR2 is YYNGEE in the germline V gene. The CDR3: CASSVQIAGVNNEQFF. As DNA, the CDR3 is TGTGCCAGCAGCGTTCAGATAGCGGGAGTGAACAATGAGCAGTTCTTC.

The chain employs TRBV6-1 and TRBJ2-1; TRBD2 aligns across 9 bases. This CDR3 region has 15 residues. V dropped 7 bases and J dropped 4; count of bases not matched to a gene: 8. Germline CDR1 reads MNHNS; CDR2 reads SASEGT. CDR3 in DNA: TGTGCCAGCACCCACCGGACTAGCGTGTACAATGAGCAGTTCTTC. Translation: CASTHRTSVYNEQFF.

In its sample, this clonotype was seen once. The genes are TRBV12-3 or TRBV12-4 and TRBJ2-3; D possibly corresponds to TRBD2 (6 bases). V was clipped by 5 bases and J by 5 bases, with 20 bases between them. CDR3 size: 16 residues. The CDR3 sequence: CASSPTSRLWIDTQYF. Here the CDR3 DNA reads TGTGCCAGCAGTCCGACTAGTAGGTTGTGGATAGATACGCAGTATTTT.

The chain recombines TRBV5-1 with TRBJ2-7; 9 nucleotides line up with TRBD1. This CDR3 spans 15 amino acids. V lost 0 bases, J lost 1 base, and 2 bases stayed unmatched. Germline CDR1 and CDR2: SGHRS and YFSETQ. CDR3 protein: CASSLETGGSYEQYF. The CDR3 DNA reads TGCGCCAGCAGCTTGGAGACAGGGGGTTCCTACGAGCAGTACTTC.

The genes are TRBV5-1 and TRBJ2-5; possibly TRBD2 for D (5 bases). The CDR3 extends over 15 amino acids. With 5 bases removed from V and 1 base from J, the gap between germline ends came to 15 bases. CDR1 is SGHRS and CDR2 is YFSETQ in the germline V gene. This CDR3 reads CASSPGEIGQETQYF. In DNA, the CDR3 is TGCGCCAGCAGTCCCGGGGAAATTGGCCAAGAGACCCAGTACTTC. Combining the CDR3 with reference TRBV5-1 and TRBJ2-5 gives the whole variable domain KAGVTQTPRYLIKTRGQQVTLSCSPISGHRSVSWYQQTPGQGLQFLFEYFSETQRNKGNFPGRFSGRQFSNSRSEMNVSTLELGDSALYLCASSPGEIGQETQYFGPGTRLLVL.